The clone carrying this TCR beta chain came up a few times. TCRdb keeps only in-frame clones here, not all; method: immunoSEQ multiplex PCR. Of about 26,000 clones detected, 85% to 90% appear once; the ten largest clones hold less than 9%. These data are taken from a study of blood T cell repertoires in COVID-19. Overall study context: Samples came from the United States, Italy and Spain, spanning acute and convalescent COVID-19.

Deletions cut 4 bases from V and 0 bases from J, with 20 bases between. The germline CDR1 and CDR2 sequences are SGHDT and YYEEEE. The CDR3 is 17 residues long. The receptor comes from a human donor in a cohort sampled during active COVID-19. The chain combines TRBV5-6 with TRBJ2-7; D is unresolved. The sequencing sample was made of peripheral blood. This CDR3 reads CASSTNLGPWVSYEQYF. Here the CDR3 DNA reads TGTGCCAGCAGCACCAACCTGGGCCCCTGGGTCTCCTACGAGCAGTACTTC.